The clone carrying this T cell receptor beta chain was picked up a small number of times. TCRdb reprocessed the RT-PCR reads with MiXCR, giving one entry per CDR3 protein. Altogether hundreds of thousands of distinct CDR3 sequences are present, more than 13% being singletons, with the ten largest covering 3% to 4.5%. Germline CDR1 is SGHTA and CDR2 is FQGNSA. J was trimmed by 4 bases and V by 4 bases; bases with no gene match: 9. This CDR3 is built from 15 residues. Material for sequencing was memory CD4+ T cells from blood. The TCR was taken from a female donor in good health, serving as a healthy control. This sequence joins TRBV7-2 and TRBJ1-1; 7 nucleotides line up with TRBD1. The CDR3 DNA follows: TGTGCCAGCAGCTATGTAAGACAGGGCAGCACTGAAGCTTTCTTT. Protein product: CASSYVRQGSTEAFF.